The 15 T cell receptor beta chains below were found in one sample sequenced in a study of T-cell reconstitution after alpha-beta-depleted transplantation in children. Library preparation (for TCRbeta) was performed with unique molecular identifiers. TCRdb passed the PCR reads through MiXCR, listing each CDR3 protein once. The sample contains some 400,000 distinct CDR3 sequences, roughly 20% of which appear only once. The material was PBMCs from the stem cell graft donor, obtained from the stem cell graft. The receptors shown here come from a human donor who donated a stem cell graft to a child with acute myeloid leukemia.

The CDR3 DNA reads TGTGCCAGCAGCTTGTCGGGACTAGCGGGACTCAGTGAGCAGTTCTTC. This gives the protein CASSLSGLAGLSEQFF. The chain combines TRBV5-6 with TRBJ2-1, with TRBD2 matching 13 bases. There are 16 residues in the CDR3. CDR1 and CDR2 (germline): SGHDT, YYEEEE. V was pared by 1 base and J by 9 bases, with 7 bases of the junction left unmatched. The full variable domain, with the rest looked up from reference TRBV5-6 and TRBJ2-1, is DAGVTQSPTHLIKTRGQQVTLRCSPKSGHDTVSWYQQALGQGPQFIFQYYEEEERQRGNFPDRFSGHQFPNYSSELNVNALLLGDSALYLCASSLSGLAGLSEQFFGPGTRLTVL.

A single count supports this clonotype. The chain joins TRBV12-3 or TRBV12-4 to TRBJ2-5; D is unclear. Trimming left V 4 bases short and J 4 bases short, with 13 bases between. The CDR3 covers 14 residues. In nucleotides, the CDR3 is TGTGCCAGCAGTTCACTCCCTACGGGAGAGACCCAGTACTTC. Encoded protein: CASSSLPTGETQYF.

The table lists this clonotype with a few counts. This chain connects TRBV12-3 or TRBV12-4 to TRBJ1-5; D ambiguous. V shed 5 bases and J shed 4 bases, with 3 bases lying between them. The CDR3 extends over 11 amino acids. This chain's CDR3 is CASSINQPQHF. In DNA form, the CDR3 reads TGTGCCAGCAGTATAAATCAGCCCCAGCATTTT.

This clonotype was counted between two and nine times. The chain links TRBV28 to TRBJ1-1; D perhaps matches TRBD1 (5 bases). Trimming took 5 bases from V and 3 from J, leaving 13 bases between them. CDR1 and CDR2 from the germline V gene are MDHEN and SYDVKM. The CDR3 length is 14 residues. CDR3 sequence (DNA): TGTGCCAGCAGTCCATCTGGGGCGGACACTGAAGCTTTCTTT. Protein: CASSPSGADTEAFF.

J is TRBJ2-7 and V is TRBV9, with TRBD2 matching over 7 bases. Trimming at V came to 4 bases and at J to 7 bases, leaving 8 bases not matched to a gene. Germline V lookup: CDR1 SGDLS, CDR2 YYNGEE. The CDR3 is 13 residues long. The CDR3 bases are TGTGCCAGCAGCTCCATGGGCGGGGGTGAGCAGTACTTC. This sequence encodes CASSSMGGGEQYF.

The chain carries TRBV29-1 and TRBJ2-5; D gene uncertain. The CDR3 is 12 residues long. Trimming took 3 bases from V and 2 from J, leaving 7 bases between them. Looked up from germline, CDR1 is SQVTM and CDR2 is ANQGSEA. Here the CDR3 reads CSVDPLQETQYF. The CDR3 DNA sequence: TGCAGCGTTGATCCGCTACAAGAGACCCAGTACTTC.

The V gene is TRBV20-1, the J gene TRBJ2-5; 10 bases are shared with TRBD2. This CDR3 is built from 15 residues. Germline V gives CDR1 DFQATT, CDR2 SNEGSKA (reference sequence). With V trimmed by 2 bases and J by 1 base, 4 bases remained unmatched. CDR3 in DNA: TGCAGTGCTAGATTGGGACTAGCGCCCCAAGAGACCCAGTACTTC. This gives the protein CSARLGLAPQETQYF.

This clonotype appeared a few times. The genes are TRBV7-2 and TRBJ2-5; TRBD2 matches at 8 bases. This CDR3 contains 16 residues. Germline V gene sequence: CDR1 SGHTA, CDR2 FQGNSA. V was pared by 1 base and J by 4 bases, with 8 bases of the junction left unmatched. Here the CDR3 DNA reads TGTGCCAGCAGCTTAGTGGGGGGCGCGGGGGGAGAGACCCAGTACTTC. This codes for CASSLVGGAGGETQYF.

This clonotype was seen a handful of times. The rearrangement links TRBV12-3 or TRBV12-4 to TRBJ1-5; D unresolved. V was cut by 2 bases and J by 3 bases, with 5 bases left in between. The CDR3 has 13 residues. CDR3 protein: CASSLSVNQPQHF. In nucleotides, the CDR3 is TGTGCCAGCAGTTTATCAGTCAATCAGCCCCAGCATTTT.

This clonotype was seen ten or more times. The rearrangement uses TRBV9 and TRBJ2-1; 8 positions match TRBD2. J was trimmed by 0 bases and V by 3 bases; bases with no gene match: 2. The CDR3 length is 15 residues. Germline V gives CDR1 SGDLS, CDR2 YYNGEE. CDR3 sequence: CASSGSGASYNEQFF. CDR3 bases: TGTGCCAGCAGCGGTAGCGGGGCCTCCTACAATGAGCAGTTCTTC.

This clonotype showed up just a few times. The DNA for the CDR3 is TGTGCCAGCAGCTTGTGGGAGTCCATAACAGATACGCAGTATTTT. Its translation is CASSLWESITDTQYF. This chain uses TRBV5-5 with TRBJ2-3; tentative D call: TRBD2 (5 bases). V lost 1 base and J lost 3, with 12 bases in between. Per germline, CDR1 SGHKS and CDR2 YYEKEE (reference sequence). CDR3 length: 15 amino acids.

This chain links TRBV10-3 with TRBJ1-1; D ambiguous. CDR3 length: 12 amino acids. Germline lookup yields CDR1 ENHRY and CDR2 SYGVKD. Trimming cost V 0 bases and J 10 bases, with 9 bases left between them. CDR3 nucleotides: TGTGCCATCAGTGAGTCGGTGGGTCCAGCTTTCTTT. Translating gives CAISESVGPAFF.

This clonotype occurred a few times. The rearrangement links TRBV9 to TRBJ2-7; D is ambiguous. Germline V lookup: CDR1 SGDLS, CDR2 YYNGEE. V gave up 0 bases and J gave up 5 bases, with 15 bases separating them. The length of the CDR3 is 15 residues. CDR3 amino acids: CASSVDPLSPDEQYF. Here the CDR3 DNA reads TGTGCCAGCAGCGTAGATCCCCTTAGCCCCGACGAGCAGTACTTC. Supplemented by reference TRBV9 and TRBJ2-7, the full variable domain reads DSGVTQTPKHLITATGQRVTLRCSPRSGDLSVYWYQQSLDQGLQFLIQYYNGEERAKGNILERFSAQQFPDLHSELNLSSLELGDSALYFCASSVDPLSPDEQYFGPGTRLTVT.

The V and J genes are TRBV29-1 and TRBJ2-1, with no clear D. The CDR3 is 14 residues long. Germline-derived CDR1 and CDR2 are SQVTM and ANQGSEA. Trimming removed 4 bases at V and 6 bases at J, with 16 bases between. The chain's CDR3 is CSVASSSIGNEQFF. DNA of the CDR3: TGCAGCGTTGCCTCGTCCAGCATCGGCAATGAGCAGTTCTTC.

This clonotype was seen a handful of times. The chain uses TRBV25-1 and TRBJ1-1; 7 bases fit TRBD1. The germline CDR1 and CDR2 sequences are MGHDK and SYGVNS. The CDR3 loop spans 14 amino acids. Germline trimming cut 3 bases from V and 4 bases from J; bases unmatched to any gene: 5. The CDR3 nucleotides read TGTGCCAGCAGTGAGACACAGGGGAGCACTGAAGCTTTCTTT. Protein product: CASSETQGSTEAFF.